This T cell receptor beta chain is from a study of technical replicates of blood from a few donors. The repertoire was sequenced with immunoSEQ multiplex PCR; TCRdb's copy has only in-frame clones and lacks some. Among tens of thousands of clones listed, about 96% were seen once. CDR1 is MNHNS, CDR2 SASEGT, per germline. The CDR3 sequence is 15 residues long. The ends were cut back, 3 bases at V and 5 bases at J, with 15 bases in the middle. Sample: T cells isolated from PBMCs. This TCR was sampled from a human donor in good health. The rearrangement links TRBV6-1 to TRBJ2-3, with D possibly matching TRBD1 (6 bases). This CDR3 reads CASSDRVGAGDTQYF. The DNA of the CDR3 is TGTGCCAGCAGTGACAGGGTGGGGGCCGGAGATACGCAGTATTTT.